This TCR beta chain was sequenced during a study of blood T cell repertoires in COVID-19. Study information: The cDNA or gDNA used as material had been derived from T cells, B-cell-depleted T cells, or PBMCs.

The germline CDR1 and CDR2 sequences are LNHDA and SQIVND (reference sequence). Between the trimmed V and J ends, which lost 1 base and 5 bases, there was a span of 9 bases. CDR3 length: 14 amino acids. Profiling relied on immunoSEQ multiplex PCR, and the TCRdb table lists in-frame clones only, not all of them. Of 200,000 to 300,000 clones listed, approximately 83% are singletons. Enrollees, roughly 18 to 90 years old, lived in 24 US areas. The V call is TRBV19, the J call TRBJ2-1; a weak D match, TRBD2 (5 bases). Input material: PBMCs or T cells enriched from blood (not recorded which). The source of this sequence is a woman aged 40 to 50 with acute COVID-19. CDR3 sequence (DNA): TGTGCCAGTAGTATAGCGGGATGGAACAATGAGCAGTTCTTC. As protein: CASSIAGWNNEQFF.